This T cell receptor beta chain was captured in a study of T cell responses to AZD1222 COVID-19 vaccine. Whole-study results and caveats: Rises in breadth and depth of Spike-specific TCRs came after two AZD1222 doses. Among vaccine-associated CD4 TCRs, coverage spanned spike, with dominance at 160-218 and 743-854. Baseline seropositivity occurred in only 5 to 7 AZD1222 recipients. Donors skewed white British and female; clonal diversity was possibly underestimated.

This clone has more than one count but fewer than ten. Its antigen is currently unknown. Trimming at V came to 3 bases and at J to 2 bases, leaving 5 bases not matched to a gene. Looked up from germline, CDR1 is LNHDA and CDR2 is SQIVND (reference sequence). The CDR3 consists of 15 residues. Profiling relied on immunoSEQ multiplex PCR, and the TCRdb table lists in-frame clones only, not all of them. Of approximately 110,000 clones in the sample, roughly 91% were seen once. The sequence was obtained from an adult in good health. The sample here was peripheral blood, taken on day 0 of AZD1222 vaccination. The V gene is TRBV19, the J gene TRBJ2-7; 9 bases align to TRBD1. The DNA for the CDR3 is TGTGCCAGTAGTATGGTGGGACAGGGCACCTACGAGCAGTACTTC. It encodes CASSMVGQGTYEQYF.